This T cell receptor beta chain was captured in a study of identifying expanded T cells in peripheral blood. Clones were sequenced by immunoSEQ multiplex PCR, and TCRdb holds only the in-frame ones, with some missing. Found here are 120,000 or so clones, about four fifths of them singletons; the top ten hold approximately 3%. On this clone itself: Its antigen is as yet unknown.

CDR1 MNHEY and CDR2 SVGAGI come from the germline V gene. V was shortened by 7 bases and J by 5 bases, with 12 bases between the two germline ends. The CDR3 contains 14 residues. The study's findings and limits: Roughly two-week clone count variance significantly increased as total template count grew. Technical replicates showed about 1.1 changed clones; approximately 2 weeks roughly 18; four weeks 19.

The clonotype was recovered from a person aged 18 to 70 in good health. The chain employs TRBV6-5 and TRBJ1-6, with D uncertain. The sample taken for sequencing was blood. The CDR3 spells CASTGYRNNSPLHF. The CDR3 nucleotides read TGTGCCAGCACCGGATATCGGAATAATTCACCCCTCCACTTT.